This T cell receptor (beta chain) was sequenced in a study of blood T cell repertoires in COVID-19. In the original processing: The authors estimated nucleated cell counts from reference gene primer amplification. Assay: immunoSEQ multiplex PCR; the TCRdb copy retains only in-frame clones and omits some. V and J calls and clone size follow that table, whereas D and trimming were derived from the DNA. The sample lists roughly 180,000 clones; 80% to 85% were seen once. CDR3 length equals 16 residues. Trimming cost V 5 bases and J 7 bases; bases outside gene matches: 14. Germline CDR1 LNHDA, CDR2 SQIVND (reference sequence).

The chain joins TRBV19 to TRBJ2-1, with 7 nucleotides matching TRBD1. The clonotype comes from a woman in her thirties with acute or convalescent COVID-19. Sequences were obtained from peripheral blood. The CDR3 region is CASSPPTGMFGNEQFF. The CDR3 nucleotides read TGTGCCAGTAGTCCTCCGACAGGGATGTTTGGGAATGAGCAGTTCTTC. The full variable domain, rest sourced from reference TRBV19 and TRBJ2-1, is DGGITQSPKYLFRKEGQNVTLSCEQNLNHDAMYWYRQDPGQGLRLIYYSQIVNDFQKGDIAEGYSVSREKKESFPLTVTSAQKNPTAFYLCASSPPTGMFGNEQFFGPGTRLTVL.